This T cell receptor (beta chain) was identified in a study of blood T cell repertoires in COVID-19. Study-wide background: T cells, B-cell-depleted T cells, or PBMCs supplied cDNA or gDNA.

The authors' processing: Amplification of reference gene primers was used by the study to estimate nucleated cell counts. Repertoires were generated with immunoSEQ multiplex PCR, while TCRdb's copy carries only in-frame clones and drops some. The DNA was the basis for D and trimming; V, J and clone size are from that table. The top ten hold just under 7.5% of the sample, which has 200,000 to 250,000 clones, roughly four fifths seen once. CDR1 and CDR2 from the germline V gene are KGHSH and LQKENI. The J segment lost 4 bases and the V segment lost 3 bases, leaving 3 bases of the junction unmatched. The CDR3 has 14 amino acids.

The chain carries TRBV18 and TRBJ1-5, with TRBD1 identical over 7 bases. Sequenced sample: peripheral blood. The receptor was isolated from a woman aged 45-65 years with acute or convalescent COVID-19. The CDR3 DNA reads TGTGCCAGCTCACCGGGGGGACAGAATCAGCCCCAGCATTTT. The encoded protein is CASSPGGQNQPQHF.